The rows below give T cell receptor beta chains drawn from one sample of a study of blood T cells in healthy people across ages. TCRdb reanalysed the 5' RACE reads using MiXCR and keeps one entry per CDR3 protein. The sample carries hundreds of thousands of distinct CDR3 sequences, roughly three fifths recorded once. Source material: blood. These receptors came from a man aged 35 to 55 in good health. Both conserved end residues are part of each CDR3. Each record gives: D gene, J gene, V gene, clone size, CDR3 DNA, CDR3 protein. A D gene is named only where the DNA matches it firmly. Only part of the rows carry a size: once, few, many, or a class if the clone is expanded.

. | TRBJ1-5 | TRBV29-1 | few | TGCAGCGCTTCCGATGGGATGAATCAGCCCCAGCATTTT | CSASDGMNQPQHF
TRBD2 | TRBJ2-3 | TRBV18 | once | TGTGCCAGCTCAGCATTGGGACTAGCGGGAGCAGATACGCAGTATTTT | CASSALGLAGADTQYF
. | TRBJ2-7 | TRBV24-1 | many | TGTGCCACCAGTGTCGGACAGTTCCCTTTCCACGAGCAGTACTTC | CATSVGQFPFHEQYF
. | TRBJ1-6 | TRBV20-1 | many | TGCAGTGCTAGACCGACGCAAGGGGATTCACCCCTCCACTTT | CSARPTQGDSPLHF
TRBD2 | TRBJ2-1 | TRBV12-3/TRBV12-4 | . | TGTGCCAGCATCGGGACTAGCGGGAGATTCTCGGGCTCCTACAATGAGCAGTTCTTC | CASIGTSGRFSGSYNEQFF
. | TRBJ2-7 | TRBV6-5 | once | TGTGCCAGCAGTTACTCCAAAGACAGTCCCCACGAGCAGTACTTC | CASSYSKDSPHEQYF
. | TRBJ2-3 | TRBV4-3 | once | TGCGCCAGCAGCCGATCGAGACTAGGAGCATCAGATACGCAGTATTTT | CASSRSRLGASDTQYF
. | TRBJ2-5 | TRBV15 | few | TGTGCCACCAGCAGTAGCGGTCCGAAGACCCAGTACTTC | CATSSSGPKTQYF
. | TRBJ1-1 | TRBV7-9 | . | TGTGCCAGCAGCTCCAGTTCAACAGGGCAGATGAACACTGAAGCTTTCTTT | CASSSSSTGQMNTEAFF
. | TRBJ2-5 | TRBV15 | . | TGTGCCACCAGCAGAGATCGGATCCCCCGGGAGACCCAGTACTTC | CATSRDRIPRETQYF
. | TRBJ1-2 | TRBV7-9 | few | TGTGCCAGCAGCCAAGGGGGGATAACTAACTATGGCTACACCTTC | CASSQGGITNYGYTF
. | TRBJ1-2 | TRBV12-3/TRBV12-4 | few | TGTGCCAGCAGTTCTCGGTTGCGGCTTAACTATGGCTACACCTTC | CASSSRLRLNYGYTF
. | TRBJ1-5 | TRBV6-1 | . | TGTGCCAGCAGTGGAATACAGAGCAATCAGCCCCAGCATTTT | CASSGIQSNQPQHF
. | TRBJ2-7 | TRBV7-9 | . | TGTGCCAGCAGCTTAGTAGACAACCCCTACGAGCAGTACTTC | CASSLVDNPYEQYF
. | TRBJ2-5 | TRBV7-2 | many | TGTGCCAGCAGCCCCTGGGGGCGGGAGACCCAGTACTTC | CASSPWGRETQYF
. | TRBJ2-1 | TRBV6-1 | . | TGTGCCAGCAGTGAAGCGGCGGGAATAAAGCAGTTCTTC | CASSEAAGIKQFF
. | TRBJ2-1 | TRBV7-2 | . | TGTGCCAGCAGCTTAGATGTCAGGGGCAATGAGCAGTTCTTC | CASSLDVRGNEQFF
. | TRBJ2-7 | TRBV4-3 | . | TGCGCCAGCAGCCAAGATGGCGGGCGGGACTACGAGCAGTACTTC | CASSQDGGRDYEQYF
TRBD1 | TRBJ2-7 | TRBV9 | . | TGTGCCAGCAGCGCAGCAGGACAGGCCACCTACGAGCAGTACTTC | CASSAAGQATYEQYF
TRBD1 | TRBJ2-5 | TRBV5-1 | . | TGCGCCAGCAGCATCGGACAGGGGAAACAAGAGACCCAGTACTTC | CASSIGQGKQETQYF
. | TRBJ1-1 | TRBV28 | . | TGTGTCAGCAGGCGGGGTGAAGCTTTCTTT | CVSRRGEAFF
TRBD1 | TRBJ1-2 | TRBV27 | . | TGTGCCAGCAGTTTATCCGGCCAGGGGGCTCGGGACTATGGCTACACCTTC | CASSLSGQGARDYGYTF
. | TRBJ1-6 | TRBV25-1 | few | TGTGCCAGCAGTCGTCAGACTGATTCACCCCTCCACTTT | CASSRQTDSPLHF